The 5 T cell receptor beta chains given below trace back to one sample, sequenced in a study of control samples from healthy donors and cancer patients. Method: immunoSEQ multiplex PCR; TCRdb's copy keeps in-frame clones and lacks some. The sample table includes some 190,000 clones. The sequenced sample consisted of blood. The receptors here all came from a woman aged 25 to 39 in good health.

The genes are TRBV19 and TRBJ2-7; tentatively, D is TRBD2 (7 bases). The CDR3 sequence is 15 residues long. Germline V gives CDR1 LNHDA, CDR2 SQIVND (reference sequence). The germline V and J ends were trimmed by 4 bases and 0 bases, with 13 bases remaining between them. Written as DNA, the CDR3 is TGTGCCAGTAGTACGGGGGGCGGGTTCTCCTACGAGCAGTACTTC. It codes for CASSTGGGFSYEQYF.

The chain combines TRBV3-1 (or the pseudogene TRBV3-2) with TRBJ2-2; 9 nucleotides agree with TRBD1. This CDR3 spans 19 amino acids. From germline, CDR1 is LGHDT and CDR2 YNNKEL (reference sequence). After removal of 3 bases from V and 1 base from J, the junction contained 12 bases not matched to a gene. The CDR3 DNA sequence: TGTGCCAGCAGCCATGACAGGGGGTTCCTAGACCTGAACACCGGGGAGCTGTTTTTT. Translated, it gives CASSHDRGFLDLNTGELFF.

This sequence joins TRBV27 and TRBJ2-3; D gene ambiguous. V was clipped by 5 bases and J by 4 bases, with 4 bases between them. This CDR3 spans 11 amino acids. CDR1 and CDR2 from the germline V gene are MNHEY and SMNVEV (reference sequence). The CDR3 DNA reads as TGTGCCAGCAGTCCCCCAGATACGCAGTATTTT. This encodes CASSPPDTQYF.

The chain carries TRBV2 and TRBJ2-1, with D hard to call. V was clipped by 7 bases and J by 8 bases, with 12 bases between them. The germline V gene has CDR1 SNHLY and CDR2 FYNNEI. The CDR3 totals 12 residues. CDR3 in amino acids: CASTPLRDEQFF. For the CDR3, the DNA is TGTGCCAGCACGCCTCTTAGGGATGAGCAGTTCTTC. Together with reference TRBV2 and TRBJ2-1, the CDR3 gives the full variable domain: EPEVTQTPSHQVTQMGQEVILRCVPISNHLYFYWYRQILGQKVEFLVSFYNNEISEKSEIFDDQFSVERPDGSNFTLKIRSTKLEDSAMYFCASTPLRDEQFFGPGTRLTVL.

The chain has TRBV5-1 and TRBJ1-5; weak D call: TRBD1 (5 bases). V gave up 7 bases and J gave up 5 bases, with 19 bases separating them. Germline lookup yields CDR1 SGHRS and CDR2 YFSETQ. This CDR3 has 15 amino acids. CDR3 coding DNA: TGCGCCAGCGCACAAACTCCGGGGGTCTATCAGCCCCAGCATTTT. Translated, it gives CASAQTPGVYQPQHF.